In its sample, the clone carrying this T cell receptor beta chain was seen a few times. The antigen remains unidentified. V was shortened by 0 bases and J by 0 bases, with 9 bases between the two germline ends. The CDR3 loop spans 15 amino acids. CDR1 is SQVTM, CDR2 ANQGSEA, per germline. The record originates from a study of identical twins. General observations from the study: The abundant beta clonotypes from cord blood had fewer insertions, and memory repertoires had none of this.

MiXCR, run by TCRdb on the 5' RACE reads, gives a single entry per CDR3 protein. The sample comprises hundreds of thousands of distinct CDR3 sequences, 7.1% of which are singletons, and approximately 1.5% rests with the top ten. The same data also contributed to another study, on yellow fever vaccine responses in identical twins. That paper states: Each twin's T cell response to the vaccine was reported to look partly convergent and partly personalized.

This sequence was found in a woman under 30 in good health. The chain combines TRBV29-1 with TRBJ2-1, with D hard to call. Sample: PBMCs. The CDR3 sequence: CSVEEVDRSYNEQFF. The CDR3, as DNA: TGCAGCGTTGAAGAGGTAGACCGCTCCTACAATGAGCAGTTCTTC.